These 24 T cell receptor beta chains were all obtained from the same sample, sequenced in a study of blood T cell repertoires in COVID-19 (dated by TCRdb to the early 2020s). Libraries were prepared through the immunoSEQ multiplex PCR assay. Here the immuneACCESS table is served through TCRdb, limited to in-frame sequences with V and J called. Missing clones are a known gap in these copies; in checked studies unresolved V genes cover under half, and the rest lacks a known reason. The sample data list roughly 360,000 clones, and roughly 77% of these were observed just once. 1.1% of the sample belongs to the ten largest clones. Input material: peripheral blood. The receptors derive from a human donor with acute or convalescent COVID-19. The donor label of this sample is uncertain.

This clone was counted a few times. The chain is built from TRBV19 and TRBJ2-1; 7 bases match TRBD1. The CDR3 is made up of 14 amino acids. Per germline, CDR1 LNHDA and CDR2 SQIVND (reference sequence). Trimming cost V 0 bases and J 7 bases; bases outside gene matches: 3. CDR3 DNA sequence: TGTGCCAGTAGTATAGACCTACAGGGGAATGAGCAGTTCTTC. It specifies CASSIDLQGNEQFF.

This clone has just one count. This chain connects TRBV4-1 to TRBJ1-2, with 7 bases that match TRBD1. CDR3 size: 15 residues. The ends lost 4 bases at V and 1 base at J; junction bases unmatched: 6. Germline V gene data show CDR1 as MGHRA and CDR2 as YSYEKL. The CDR3 coding sequence is TGCGCCAGCAGCCTAGGGACAGCGCTTAACTATGGCTACACCTTC. It is translated as CASSLGTALNYGYTF.

CDR3 coding DNA: TGTGCCAGCAGGTCTAGCGGAGTCACGCAGTATTTT. It codes for CASRSSGVTQYF. The chain is built from TRBV12-3 or TRBV12-4 and TRBJ2-3, with 7 bases identical to TRBD2. The length of the CDR3 is 12 residues. J lost 9 bases, V lost 6 bases, and 6 bases had no gene match.

Of note for this clone: Relative to the germline gene, one junction end is altered; a read error may explain this. The chain carries TRBV5-1 and TRBJ2-1; the match to TRBD2 covers 13 bases. Germline-derived CDR1 and CDR2 are SGHRS and YFSETQ. The CDR3 totals 16 residues. CDR3 coding DNA: TGCGCCAGCAGGTCCGGGACTAGCGGGATGATTAATGAGCTGTTCTTC. It yields the protein CASRSGTSGMINELFF.

This chain joins TRBV18 and TRBJ1-3; D uncertain. With 0 bases removed from V and 0 bases from J, the gap between germline ends came to 6 bases. Germline V gene sequence: CDR1 KGHSH, CDR2 LQKENI. The CDR3 runs 15 residues. This CDR3 is CASSPPSLSGNTIYF. CDR3 nucleotides: TGTGCCAGCTCACCACCGAGCCTCTCTGGAAACACCATATATTTT. The full variable domain, rest sourced from reference TRBV18 and TRBJ1-3, is NAGVMQNPRHLVRRRGQEARLRCSPMKGHSHVYWYRQLPEEGLKFMVYLQKENIIDESGMPKERFSAEFPKEGPSILRIQQVVRGDSAAYFCASSPPSLSGNTIYFGEGSWLTVV.

With regard to this clone: The sample has other DNA sequences that encode this CDR3 too. This rearrangement joins TRBV18 to TRBJ1-2; D ambiguous. There are 14 residues in the CDR3. CDR1 and CDR2 (germline): KGHSH, LQKENI. V lost 1 base and J 2 bases, leaving 8 bases between the germline ends. CDR3 sequence: CASSPRSGNYGYTF. The CDR3 bases are TGTGCCAGCTCACCACGGTCAGGAAACTATGGCTACACCTTC.

The chain employs TRBV3-1 (or the pseudogene TRBV3-2) and TRBJ2-7; 7 bases line up with TRBD1. This CDR3 region has 15 residues. J lost 3 bases, V lost 1 base, and 6 bases had no gene match. The germline V gene has CDR1 LGHDT and CDR2 YNNKEL (reference sequence). CDR3: CASSQGTGPYYEQYF. DNA for the CDR3: TGTGCCAGCAGCCAAGGGACAGGACCGTACTACGAGCAGTACTTC.

The V and J genes are TRBV29-1 and TRBJ2-7; TRBD2 might be the D (6 bases). This CDR3 is built from 13 residues. The V end lost 4 bases, the J end lost 0 bases, and 10 bases lay between the germline ends. Germline lookup yields CDR1 SQVTM and CDR2 ANQGSEA. The CDR3 reads CSVVVAASYEQYF. DNA of the CDR3: TGCAGCGTTGTAGTAGCGGCCTCCTACGAGCAGTACTTC.

The chain uses TRBV30 and TRBJ1-2, with unresolved D. CDR1 is GTSNPN and CDR2 is SVGIG in the germline V gene (reference sequence). This CDR3 is 13 amino acids long. V lost 8 bases to trimming and J lost 0 bases, with 13 bases between them. CDR3: CAIRQPTNYGYTF. The CDR3 region has the DNA TGTGCCATTAGACAACCAACTAACTATGGCTACACCTTC.

The J gene is TRBJ2-1, the V gene TRBV5-1; possible D gene TRBD1, 7 bases. Trimming removed 0 bases at V and 2 bases at J, with 12 bases between. Looked up from germline, CDR1 is SGHRS and CDR2 is YFSETQ. The CDR3 contains 16 residues. Here the CDR3 reads CASSLEGGGPYNEQFF. Written as DNA, the CDR3 is TGCGCCAGCAGCTTGGAAGGAGGGGGCCCCTACAATGAGCAGTTCTTC.

V usage is TRBV5-6 and J usage is TRBJ1-2; the D gene is possibly TRBD1 (6 bases). Germline V lookup: CDR1 SGHDT, CDR2 YYEEEE. Trimming took 0 bases from V and 4 from J, leaving 13 bases between them. The CDR3 has 15 amino acids. CDR3 bases: TGTGCCAGCAGCTTGGTCCACAGGGACGCCTATGGCTACACCTTC. This codes for CASSLVHRDAYGYTF.

The chain links TRBV6-5 to TRBJ2-1; D is undetermined. This CDR3 spans 12 amino acids. V was pared by 6 bases and J by 2 bases, with 5 bases between. Germline V lookup: CDR1 MNHEY, CDR2 SVGAGI. CDR3 sequence reads: CASRLTYNEQFF. In DNA, the CDR3 is TGTGCCAGCAGACTAACCTACAATGAGCAGTTCTTC.

This clone was detected only once. V usage is TRBV5-4 and J usage is TRBJ1-2; no clear D. V was trimmed by 6 bases and J by 0 bases, leaving 18 bases between them. CDR1 is SGHNT and CDR2 is YYREEE in the germline V gene (reference sequence). This CDR3 is built from 16 residues. The CDR3 sequence: CASTKEAAASNYGYTF. CDR3 coding DNA: TGTGCCAGCACCAAAGAGGCAGCGGCCTCTAACTATGGCTACACCTTC.

V gene TRBV19 combines with J gene TRBJ1-1; 11 bases are a match to TRBD1. Trimming at V came to 5 bases and at J to 4 bases, leaving 12 bases not matched to a gene. The germline CDR1 and CDR2 sequences are LNHDA and SQIVND (reference sequence). This CDR3 has 17 residues. The CDR3 coding sequence is TGTGCCAGTAGTTCACTAAGGACAGGGGGCCTGGGCACTGAAGCTTTCTTT. Its protein is CASSSLRTGGLGTEAFF.

The chain combines TRBV23-1 with TRBJ1-1, with a tentative D call TRBD1 (5 bases). TRBV23-1 is given ORF status, its function remaining uncertain. The germline V and J ends were trimmed by 4 bases and 1 base, with 16 bases remaining between them. The CDR3 is made up of 16 amino acids. The CDR3 DNA follows: TGCGCCAGCAGTCCCGACAGCGGGCGGCCGAACACTGAAGCTTTCTTT. It specifies CASSPDSGRPNTEAFF.

The chain recombines TRBV25-1 with TRBJ1-2; unclear D gene. V lost 3 bases and J 4 bases, leaving 9 bases between the germline ends. Germline V gene lookup returns CDR1 MGHDK and CDR2 SYGVNS. This CDR3 region has 13 residues. The CDR3 DNA reads TGTGCCAGCAGTGATAACAGTGTCTATGGCTACACCTTC. It specifies CASSDNSVYGYTF.

This clone has just one count. CDR3 sequence reads: CASTRHEEAEAFF. The CDR3 nucleotides are TGTGCCAGCACACGGCACGAGGAGGCTGAAGCTTTCTTT. The chain carries TRBV2 and TRBJ1-1; D ambiguous. V was trimmed by 7 bases and J by 6 bases, leaving 15 bases between them. The CDR3 runs 13 residues. The V gene's germline CDR1 is SNHLY and CDR2 FYNNEI.

V usage is TRBV28 and J usage is TRBJ2-3; D is unclear. With 3 bases removed from V and 2 bases from J, the gap between germline ends came to 15 bases. The CDR3 contains 16 residues. Per the germline V gene, CDR1 is MDHEN and CDR2 is SYDVKM. The CDR3 spells CASSLQAGYYTDTQYF. In nucleotides, the CDR3 is TGTGCCAGCAGTTTGCAGGCCGGATATTACACAGATACGCAGTATTTT. Full variable domain (missing parts from reference TRBV28 and TRBJ2-3): DVKVTQSSRYLVKRTGEKVFLECVQDMDHENMFWYRQDPGLGLRLIYFSYDVKMKEKGDIPEGYSVSREKKERFSLILESASTNQTSMYLCASSLQAGYYTDTQYFGPGTRLTVL.

Concerning this clone: Other nucleotide sequences from this sample produce the same CDR3. The rearrangement uses TRBV15 and TRBJ1-1; TRBD1 might be the D (5 bases). V was clipped by 1 base and J by 2 bases, with 8 bases between them. Per germline, CDR1 LNHNV and CDR2 YYDKDF (reference sequence). The CDR3 sequence is 14 residues long. The DNA of the CDR3 is TGTGCCACCAGCAGAGCTGACAGCAACACTGAAGCTTTCTTT. Residues: CATSRADSNTEAFF.

This clone was picked up one time. The rearrangement joins TRBV6-6 to TRBJ1-1; 7 nucleotides align to TRBD1. CDR3 length equals 14 residues. J lost 12 bases, V lost 3 bases, and 13 bases had no gene match. The V gene's germline CDR1 is MNHNY and CDR2 SVGAGI (reference sequence). In DNA form, the CDR3 reads TGTGCCAGCAGTTATCAGAGACGCGACAGGGAAACTTTCTTT. Translating gives CASSYQRRDRETFF.

V and J are TRBV6-4 and TRBJ2-1; tentatively, D is TRBD2 (5 bases). CDR1 is MRHNA and CDR2 is SNTAGT in the germline V gene. The V end lost 4 bases, the J end lost 4 bases, and 11 bases lay between the germline ends. This CDR3 has 14 amino acids. The CDR3: CASSVREGYNEQFF. The CDR3 DNA reads TGTGCCAGCAGTGTCCGTGAGGGTTACAATGAGCAGTTCTTC.

V and J are TRBV20-1 and TRBJ2-3; the match to TRBD2 covers 11 bases. With 3 bases clipped from V and 3 bases from J, the junction kept 8 bases outside the gene matches. Germline loops: CDR1 DFQATT, CDR2 SNEGSKA (reference sequence). The CDR3 spans 16 residues. CDR3 sequence (DNA): TGCAGTGCTAGTGAAGGGCTAGCGGGGGGTACAGATACGCAGTATTTT. It yields the protein CSASEGLAGGTDTQYF.

The V call is TRBV18, the J call TRBJ2-1; 14 bases align to TRBD2. This CDR3 is 15 amino acids long. CDR1 and CDR2 (germline): KGHSH, LQKENI. After removal of 5 bases from V and 8 bases from J, the junction contained 5 bases not matched to a gene. Written as DNA, the CDR3 is TGTGCCAGCTCAAAAGGGGGACTAGCGGGAGATGAGCAGTTCTTC. Amino acids: CASSKGGLAGDEQFF.

V usage is TRBV30 and J usage is TRBJ2-7, with D maybe TRBD2 (5 bases). This CDR3 spans 13 amino acids. V lost 1 base, J lost 6 bases, and 13 bases lay in between. The germline CDR1 and CDR2 sequences are GTSNPN and SVGIG (reference sequence). The CDR3 loop is CAWSADSVGEQYF. In DNA, the CDR3 is TGTGCCTGGAGTGCGGACTCGGTTGGCGAGCAGTACTTC.